This T cell receptor (beta chain) was captured in a study of T cells in tuberculosis. Germline trimming cut 3 bases from V and 7 bases from J; bases unmatched to any gene: 8. The germline gives CDR1 LNHNV, CDR2 YYDKDF (reference sequence). This CDR3 is 16 amino acids long. About this clone itself: Its antigen remains unknown.

Clones were read by immunoSEQ multiplex PCR, and TCRdb kept only the in-frame ones, dropping some. The table shows tens of thousands of clones, with 97% occurring only once. General study points: Active tuberculosis patients had shorter CDR3-alpha; the beta difference was nonsignificant.

The chain combines TRBV15 with TRBJ2-1, with 11 bases lining up with TRBD2. Sample: PBMCs. The sequence derives from a donor aged 10-35 years with latent tuberculosis or without tuberculosis infection. CDR3 DNA sequence: TGTGCCACCAGCAGGGGTTGGGTAGCGGGGGGGAATGAGCAGTTCTTC. Encoded protein: CATSRGWVAGGNEQFF.